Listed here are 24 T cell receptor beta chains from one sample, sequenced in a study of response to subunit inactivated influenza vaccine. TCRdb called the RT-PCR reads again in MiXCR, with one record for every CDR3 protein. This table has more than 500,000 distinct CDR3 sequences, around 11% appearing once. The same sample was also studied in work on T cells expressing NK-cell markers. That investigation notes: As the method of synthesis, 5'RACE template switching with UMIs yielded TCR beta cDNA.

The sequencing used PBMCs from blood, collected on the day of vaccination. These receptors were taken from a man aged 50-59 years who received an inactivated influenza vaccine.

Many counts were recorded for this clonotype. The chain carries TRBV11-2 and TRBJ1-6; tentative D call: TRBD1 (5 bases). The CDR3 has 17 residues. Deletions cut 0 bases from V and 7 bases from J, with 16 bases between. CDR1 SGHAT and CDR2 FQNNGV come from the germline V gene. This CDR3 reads CASSLDYPGRVNSPLHF. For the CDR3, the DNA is TGTGCCAGCAGCTTAGACTACCCGGGGCGTGTCAATTCACCCCTCCACTTT.

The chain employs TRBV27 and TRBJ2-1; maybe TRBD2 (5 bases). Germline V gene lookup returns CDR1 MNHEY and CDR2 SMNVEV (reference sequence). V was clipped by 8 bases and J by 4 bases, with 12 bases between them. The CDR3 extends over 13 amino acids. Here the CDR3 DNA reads TGTGCCAGCCGGCTAGCCTATTACAATGAGCAGTTCTTC. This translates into CASRLAYYNEQFF.

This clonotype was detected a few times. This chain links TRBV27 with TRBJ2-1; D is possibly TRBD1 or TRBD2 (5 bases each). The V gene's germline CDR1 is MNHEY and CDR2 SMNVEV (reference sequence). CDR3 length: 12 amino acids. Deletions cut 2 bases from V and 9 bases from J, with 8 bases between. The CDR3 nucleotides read TGTGCCAGCAGTTTAGATGGGGGTGAGCAGTTCTTC. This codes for CASSLDGGEQFF.

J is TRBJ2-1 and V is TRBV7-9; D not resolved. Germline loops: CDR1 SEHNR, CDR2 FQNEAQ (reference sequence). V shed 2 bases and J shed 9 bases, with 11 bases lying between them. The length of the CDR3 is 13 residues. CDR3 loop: CASSLFPVVEQFF. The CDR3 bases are TGTGCCAGCAGCTTATTCCCCGTCGTTGAGCAGTTCTTC.

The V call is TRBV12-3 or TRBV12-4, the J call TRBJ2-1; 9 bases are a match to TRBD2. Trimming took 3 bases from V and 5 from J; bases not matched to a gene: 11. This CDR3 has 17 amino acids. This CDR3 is CASSFGVAGDRNNEQFF. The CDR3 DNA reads TGTGCCAGCAGTTTTGGAGTAGCGGGGGATAGAAACAATGAGCAGTTCTTC.

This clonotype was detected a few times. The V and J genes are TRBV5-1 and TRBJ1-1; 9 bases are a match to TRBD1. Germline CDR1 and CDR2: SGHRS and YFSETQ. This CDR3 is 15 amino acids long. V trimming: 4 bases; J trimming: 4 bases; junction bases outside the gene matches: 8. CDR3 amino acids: CASSTGQGGGTEAFF. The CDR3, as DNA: TGCGCCAGCAGCACGGGACAGGGAGGCGGCACTGAAGCTTTCTTT.

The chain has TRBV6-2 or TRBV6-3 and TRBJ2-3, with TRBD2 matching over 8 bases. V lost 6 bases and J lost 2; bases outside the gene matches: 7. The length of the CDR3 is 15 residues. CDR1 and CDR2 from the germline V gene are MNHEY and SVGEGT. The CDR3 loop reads CASRPPTSATDTQYF. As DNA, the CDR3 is TGTGCCAGCAGACCACCGACTAGCGCCACAGATACGCAGTATTTT.

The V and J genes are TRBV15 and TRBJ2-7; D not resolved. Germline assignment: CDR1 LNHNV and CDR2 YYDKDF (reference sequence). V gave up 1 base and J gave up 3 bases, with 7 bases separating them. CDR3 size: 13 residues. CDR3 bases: TGTGCCACCAGCAGAGGCAAAAGCTACGAGCAGTACTTC. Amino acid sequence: CATSRGKSYEQYF.

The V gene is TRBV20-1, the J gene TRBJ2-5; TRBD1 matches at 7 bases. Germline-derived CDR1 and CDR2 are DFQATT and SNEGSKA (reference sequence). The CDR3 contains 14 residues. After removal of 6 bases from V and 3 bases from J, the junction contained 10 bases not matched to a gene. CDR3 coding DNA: TGCAGTGCAAACTCCCGGGACAGAGAAGAGACCCAGTACTTC. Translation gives CSANSRDREETQYF.

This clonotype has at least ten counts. As DNA, the CDR3 is TGTGCCAGCAGCCCCGCGGGTTACGAGCAGTACTTC. Protein product: CASSPAGYEQYF. The gene calls are TRBV14 and TRBJ2-7; possibly TRBD2 for D (5 bases). This CDR3 is 12 amino acids long. Trimming shortened V by 4 bases and J by 4 bases, and 8 bases separated the two germline ends. CDR1 is SGHDN and CDR2 is FVKESK in the germline V gene.

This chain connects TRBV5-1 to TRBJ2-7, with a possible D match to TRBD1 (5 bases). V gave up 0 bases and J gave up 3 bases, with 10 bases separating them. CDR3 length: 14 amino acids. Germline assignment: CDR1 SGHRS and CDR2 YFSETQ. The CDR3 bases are TGCGCCAGCAGCTTGGAAGGACATAGCTACGAGCAGTACTTC. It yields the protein CASSLEGHSYEQYF.

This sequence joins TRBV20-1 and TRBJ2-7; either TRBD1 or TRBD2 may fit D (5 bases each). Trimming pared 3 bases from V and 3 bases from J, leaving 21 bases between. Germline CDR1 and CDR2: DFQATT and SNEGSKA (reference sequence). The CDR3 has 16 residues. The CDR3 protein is CSASRISGTNRYEQYF. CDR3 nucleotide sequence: TGCAGTGCTAGTCGAATCTCCGGGACCAACCGCTACGAGCAGTACTTC.

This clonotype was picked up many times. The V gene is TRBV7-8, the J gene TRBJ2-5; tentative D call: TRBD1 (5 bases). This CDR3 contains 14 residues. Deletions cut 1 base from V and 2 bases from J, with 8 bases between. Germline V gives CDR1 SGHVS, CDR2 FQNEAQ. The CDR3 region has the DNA TGTGCCAGCAGCTTAGACCCAGGGCAAGAGACCCAGTACTTC. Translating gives CASSLDPGQETQYF.

The CDR3 is CASSPSLAATNEKLFF. CDR3 DNA: TGTGCCAGCAGCCCCTCCCTGGCAGCAACTAATGAAAAACTGTTTTTT. This chain connects TRBV7-2 to TRBJ1-4; D not resolved. The CDR3 spans 16 residues. Germline CDR1 reads SGHTA; CDR2 reads FQGNSA. Trimming removed 5 bases from V and 0 bases from J, with 13 bases in between.

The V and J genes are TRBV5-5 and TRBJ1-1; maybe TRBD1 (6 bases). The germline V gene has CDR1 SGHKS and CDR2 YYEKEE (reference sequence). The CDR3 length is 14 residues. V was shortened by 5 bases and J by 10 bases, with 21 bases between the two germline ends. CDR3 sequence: CASRLGGARQGAFF. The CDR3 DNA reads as TGTGCCAGCAGATTAGGGGGGGCGCGCCAGGGAGCTTTCTTT.

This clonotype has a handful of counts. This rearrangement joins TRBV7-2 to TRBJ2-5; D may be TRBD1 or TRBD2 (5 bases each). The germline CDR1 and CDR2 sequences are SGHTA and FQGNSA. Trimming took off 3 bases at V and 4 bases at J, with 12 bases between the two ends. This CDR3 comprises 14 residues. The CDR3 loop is CASSFRPGPETQYF. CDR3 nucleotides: TGTGCCAGCAGCTTTCGTCCGGGACCAGAGACCCAGTACTTC.

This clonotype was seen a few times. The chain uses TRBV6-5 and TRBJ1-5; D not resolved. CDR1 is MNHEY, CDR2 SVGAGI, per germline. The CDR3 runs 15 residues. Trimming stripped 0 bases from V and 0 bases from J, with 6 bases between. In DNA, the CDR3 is TGTGCCAGCAGTTACTCCGGGGATAGCAATCAGCCCCAGCATTTT. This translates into CASSYSGDSNQPQHF.

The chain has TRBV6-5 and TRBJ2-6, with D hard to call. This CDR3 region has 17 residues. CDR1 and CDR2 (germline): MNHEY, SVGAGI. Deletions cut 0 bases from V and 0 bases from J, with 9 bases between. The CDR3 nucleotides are TGTGCCAGCAGTTACTCGCCCAGGACCTCTGGGGCCAACGTCCTGACTTTC. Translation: CASSYSPRTSGANVLTF.

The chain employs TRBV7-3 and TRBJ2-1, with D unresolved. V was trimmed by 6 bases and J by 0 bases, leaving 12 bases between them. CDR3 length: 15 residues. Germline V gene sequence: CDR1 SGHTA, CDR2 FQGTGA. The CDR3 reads CASSSLTASYNEQFF. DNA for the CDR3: TGTGCCAGCAGTTCCTTAACGGCCTCCTACAATGAGCAGTTCTTC.

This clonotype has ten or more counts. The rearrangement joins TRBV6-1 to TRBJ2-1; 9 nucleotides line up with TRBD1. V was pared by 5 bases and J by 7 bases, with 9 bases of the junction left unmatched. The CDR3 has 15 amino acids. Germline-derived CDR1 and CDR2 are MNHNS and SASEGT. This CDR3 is CASSITGGQSNEQFF. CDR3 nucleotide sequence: TGTGCCAGCAGTATCACAGGGGGCCAGTCAAATGAGCAGTTCTTC.

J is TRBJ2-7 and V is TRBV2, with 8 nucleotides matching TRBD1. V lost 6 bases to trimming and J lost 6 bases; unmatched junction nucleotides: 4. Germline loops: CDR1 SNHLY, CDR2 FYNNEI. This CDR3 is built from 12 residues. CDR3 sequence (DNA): TGTGCCAGCAGGACAGGGGCCCCCGAGCAGTACTTC. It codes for CASRTGAPEQYF. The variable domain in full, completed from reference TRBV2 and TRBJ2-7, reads EPEVTQTPSHQVTQMGQEVILRCVPISNHLYFYWYRQILGQKVEFLVSFYNNEISEKSEIFDDQFSVERPDGSNFTLKIRSTKLEDSAMYFCASRTGAPEQYFGPGTRLTVT.

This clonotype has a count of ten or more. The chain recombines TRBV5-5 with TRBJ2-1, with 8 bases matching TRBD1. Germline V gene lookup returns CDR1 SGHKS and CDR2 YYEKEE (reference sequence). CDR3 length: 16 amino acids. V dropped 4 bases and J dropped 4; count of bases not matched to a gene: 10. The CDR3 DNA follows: TGTGCCAGCAGCGTTAGCCGGGACAGGCGATACAATGAGCAGTTCTTC. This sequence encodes CASSVSRDRRYNEQFF. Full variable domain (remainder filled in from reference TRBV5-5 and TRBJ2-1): DAGVTQSPTHLIKTRGQQVTLRCSPISGHKSVSWYQQVLGQGPQFIFQYYEKEERGRGNFPDRFSARQFPNYSSELNVNALLLGDSALYLCASSVSRDRRYNEQFFGPGTRLTVL.

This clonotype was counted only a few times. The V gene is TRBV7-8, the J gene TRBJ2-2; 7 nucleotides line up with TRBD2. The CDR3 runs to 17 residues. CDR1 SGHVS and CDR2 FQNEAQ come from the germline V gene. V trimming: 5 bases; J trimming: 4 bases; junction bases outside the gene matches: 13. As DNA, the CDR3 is TGTGCCAGCAGCGTTTGGGGGTTTAGCGGGCGCACCGGGGAGCTGTTTTTT. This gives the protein CASSVWGFSGRTGELFF.

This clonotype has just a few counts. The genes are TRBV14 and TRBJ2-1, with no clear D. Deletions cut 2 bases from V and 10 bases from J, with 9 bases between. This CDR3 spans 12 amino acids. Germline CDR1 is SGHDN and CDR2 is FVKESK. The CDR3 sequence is CASSQWSGEQFF. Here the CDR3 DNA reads TGTGCCAGCAGCCAATGGAGTGGCGAGCAGTTCTTC.